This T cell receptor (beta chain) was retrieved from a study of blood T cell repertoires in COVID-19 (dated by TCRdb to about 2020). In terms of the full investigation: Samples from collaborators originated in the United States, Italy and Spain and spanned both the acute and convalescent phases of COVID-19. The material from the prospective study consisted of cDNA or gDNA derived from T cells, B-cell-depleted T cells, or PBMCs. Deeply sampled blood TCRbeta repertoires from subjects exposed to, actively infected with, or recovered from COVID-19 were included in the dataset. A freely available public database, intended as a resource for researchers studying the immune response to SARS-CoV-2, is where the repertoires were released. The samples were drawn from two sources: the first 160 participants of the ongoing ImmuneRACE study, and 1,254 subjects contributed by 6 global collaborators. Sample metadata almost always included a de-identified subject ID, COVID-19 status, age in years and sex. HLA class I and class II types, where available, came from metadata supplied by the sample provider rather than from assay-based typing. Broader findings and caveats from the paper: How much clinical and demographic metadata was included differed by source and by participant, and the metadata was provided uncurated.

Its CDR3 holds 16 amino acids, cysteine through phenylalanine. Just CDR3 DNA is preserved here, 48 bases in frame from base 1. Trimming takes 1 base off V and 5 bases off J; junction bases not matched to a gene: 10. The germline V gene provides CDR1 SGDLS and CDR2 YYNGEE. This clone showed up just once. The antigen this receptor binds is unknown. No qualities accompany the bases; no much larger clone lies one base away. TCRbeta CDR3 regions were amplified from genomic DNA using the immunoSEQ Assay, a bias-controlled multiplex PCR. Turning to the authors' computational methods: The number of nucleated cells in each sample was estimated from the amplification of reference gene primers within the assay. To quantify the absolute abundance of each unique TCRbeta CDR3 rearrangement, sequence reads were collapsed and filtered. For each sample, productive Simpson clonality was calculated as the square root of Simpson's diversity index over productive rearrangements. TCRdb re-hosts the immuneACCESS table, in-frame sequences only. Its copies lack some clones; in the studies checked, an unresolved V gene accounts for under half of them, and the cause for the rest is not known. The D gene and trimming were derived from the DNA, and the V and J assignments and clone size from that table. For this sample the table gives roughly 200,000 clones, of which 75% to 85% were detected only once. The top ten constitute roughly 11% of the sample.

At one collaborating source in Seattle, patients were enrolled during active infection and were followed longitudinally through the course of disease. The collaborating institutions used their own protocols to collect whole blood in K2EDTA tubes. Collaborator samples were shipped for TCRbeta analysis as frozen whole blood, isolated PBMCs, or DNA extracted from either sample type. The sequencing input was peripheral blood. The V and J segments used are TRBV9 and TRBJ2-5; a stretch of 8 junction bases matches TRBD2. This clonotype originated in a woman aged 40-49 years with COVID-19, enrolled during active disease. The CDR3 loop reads CASSVQEGGRLETQYF. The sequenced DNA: TGTGCCAGCAGCGTACAGGAGGGCGGGAGGCTTGAGACCCAGTACTTC.